This T cell receptor (beta chain) originates from a study of cytomegalovirus exposure and HLA in healthy donors. The CDR3 contains 14 residues. Germline V gene sequence: CDR1 PRHDT, CDR2 FYEKMQ (reference sequence). V trimming: 4 bases; J trimming: 4 bases; junction bases outside the gene matches: 6. Concerning this clone: As yet, its antigen is unknown.

60 Vbeta and 13 Jbeta primers were used in PCR. Assay used: immunoSEQ multiplex PCR; TCRdb lists only in-frame clones, some missing. The sample has tens of thousands of clones. Overall study findings and caveats: In vitro work confirmed that a few CMV-associated chains recognize CMV antigens.

This receptor was taken from a man aged 18 to 29 in good health and CMV-seropositive. This chain connects TRBV13 to TRBJ2-7; the match to TRBD1 covers 8 bases. The sequenced sample consisted of PBMCs. CDR3 DNA: TGTGCCAGCAGCTCCAGGGGGCTCCTGTACGAGCAGTACTTC. Its translation: CASSSRGLLYEQYF.